The 14 T cell receptor beta chains below come from one sample, sequenced in a study of T cell changes during pregnancy in multiple sclerosis (dated by TCRdb to between 2017 and 2020). The protocol used for the library was the immunoSEQ multiplex PCR assay. TCRdb re-hosts the immuneACCESS table, in-frame sequences only. Its copies lack some clones; in the studies checked, an unresolved V gene accounts for under half of them, and the cause for the rest is not known. Present in this sample are more than 15,000 clones, more than 75% of which were seen just once. The ten top clones hold approximately 1.2% of the sample. Sequenced here: CD4+ T cells from peripheral blood mononuclear cells, sampled in the first trimester of pregnancy. These receptors all come from a female donor in good health, enrolled as a control in a pregnancy study.

The rearrangement links TRBV28 to TRBJ1-5; 12 positions match TRBD1. Germline CDR1 reads MDHEN; CDR2 reads SYDVKM. There are 16 residues in the CDR3. The J segment lost 6 bases and the V segment lost 7 bases, leaving 10 bases of the junction unmatched. CDR3 sequence: CASTETGTGGGQPQHF. DNA for the CDR3: TGTGCCAGCACCGAGACCGGGACAGGGGGCGGTCAGCCCCAGCATTTT.

The J gene is TRBJ2-7, the V gene TRBV18, with a weak D call TRBD1 (5 bases). This CDR3 region has 15 residues. Trimming cost V 3 bases and J 5 bases, with 17 bases left between them. Germline CDR1 reads KGHSH; CDR2 reads LQKENI. DNA for the CDR3: TGTGCCAGCTCACCCCTCCCAAGGGGAACGGACGAGCAGTACTTC. It codes for CASSPLPRGTDEQYF.

Concerning this clone itself: Other DNA sequences from this sample encode an identical CDR3 as well. The chain is built from TRBV6-5 and TRBJ2-7; D gene ambiguous. The CDR3 consists of 13 residues. V was trimmed by 7 bases and J by 4 bases, leaving 14 bases between them. The V gene's germline CDR1 is MNHEY and CDR2 SVGAGI. The CDR3 DNA sequence: TGTGCCAGCACCCCAGGCACCACGTACGAGCAGTACTTC. It specifies CASTPGTTYEQYF.

V usage is TRBV9 and J usage is TRBJ2-2, with 11 bases aligning to TRBD2. Germline lookup yields CDR1 SGDLS and CDR2 YYNGEE. J lost 6 bases, V lost 4 bases, and 11 bases had no gene match. The CDR3 spans 17 residues. The CDR3 sequence: CASSSDSGRGSPGELFF. The CDR3 DNA reads as TGTGCCAGCAGCTCCGATAGCGGGAGGGGGTCTCCCGGGGAGCTGTTTTTT.

The chain carries TRBV5-4 and TRBJ2-7; 12 bases map to TRBD2. The V segment lost 5 bases and the J segment 7 bases; nucleotides outside the gene matches: 4. CDR1 is SGHNT and CDR2 is YYREEE in the germline V gene (reference sequence). The CDR3 has 13 amino acids. The CDR3 coding sequence is TGTGCCAGCAGGCCTAGCGGGGGGGGTGAGCAGTACTTC. Translating gives CASRPSGGGEQYF.

For this clone: At one boundary the junction diverges from the germline segment, which might be a read error. The V call is TRBV9, the J call TRBJ1-1, with 8 bases lining up with TRBD1. Germline V gene sequence: CDR1 SGDLS, CDR2 YYNGEE. This CDR3 contains 13 residues. The CDR3, as DNA: TGTGCCAGCACCAGACAGGGGATCGGTGAAGCTTCCTTT. This codes for CASTRQGIGEASF.

This sequence joins TRBV7-9 and TRBJ1-2; a possible D gene is TRBD1 (5 bases). The germline CDR1 and CDR2 sequences are SEHNR and FQNEAQ (reference sequence). This CDR3 comprises 14 residues. The ends were cut back, 0 bases at V and 2 bases at J, with 7 bases in the middle. CDR3: CASSLAGGNYGYTF. In DNA, the CDR3 is TGTGCCAGCAGCTTAGCTGGGGGGAACTATGGCTACACCTTC.

The chain couples TRBV4-3 to TRBJ2-1; D ambiguous. CDR3 length: 15 amino acids. Between the trimmed V and J ends, which lost 3 bases and 0 bases, there was a span of 9 bases. Germline V gene data show CDR1 as LGHNA and CDR2 as YSLEER. The CDR3 loop is CASSHSSSSYNEQFF. The CDR3 bases are TGCGCCAGCAGCCACTCATCGAGCTCCTACAATGAGCAGTTCTTC.

The genes are TRBV6-4 and TRBJ1-2, with TRBD1 matching over 9 bases. The J segment lost 7 bases and the V segment lost 0 bases, leaving 0 bases of the junction unmatched. Germline-derived CDR1 and CDR2 are MRHNA and SNTAGT. The CDR3 spans 13 residues. CDR3 residues: CASSDSDRGGYTF. DNA for the CDR3: TGTGCCAGCAGTGACTCGGACAGGGGTGGCTACACCTTC.

The genes are TRBV5-1 and TRBJ2-7; 7 bases fit TRBD1. Germline assignment: CDR1 SGHRS and CDR2 YFSETQ. The J segment lost 1 base and the V segment lost 4 bases, leaving 8 bases of the junction unmatched. This CDR3 has 15 amino acids. The CDR3 DNA sequence: TGCGCCAGCAGCAGGGGGACAGACACTTCCTACGAGCAGTACTTC. Its protein product is CASSRGTDTSYEQYF.

This clone was seen only a few times. V gene TRBV28 combines with J gene TRBJ1-2; 11 bases are shared with TRBD1. The V gene's germline CDR1 is MDHEN and CDR2 SYDVKM. The ends lost 3 bases at V and 8 bases at J; junction bases unmatched: 11. The CDR3 sequence is 16 residues long. The CDR3 sequence: CASSFTGQGAGGGYTF. The DNA for the CDR3 is TGTGCCAGCAGTTTCACCGGACAGGGGGCTGGTGGCGGCTACACCTTC.

This clone was seen more than once but under ten times. The chain combines TRBV2 with TRBJ2-3; weak D call: TRBD1 (5 bases). This CDR3 has 14 residues. Deletions cut 6 bases from V and 4 bases from J, with 14 bases between. The germline V gene encodes CDR1 SNHLY and CDR2 FYNNEI. CDR3: CASSIGVGADTQYF. In DNA, the CDR3 is TGTGCCAGCAGCATAGGGGTTGGGGCAGATACGCAGTATTTT.

DNA of the CDR3: TGTGCCAGCAGCTTAGATTCCAGTTTGTTCATGAACACTGAAGCTTTCTTT. Protein product: CASSLDSSLFMNTEAFF. V and J are TRBV7-8 and TRBJ1-1; no reliable D call. This CDR3 comprises 17 residues. V was pared by 1 base and J by 0 bases, with 15 bases between. The germline V gene encodes CDR1 SGHVS and CDR2 FQNEAQ.

The rearrangement links TRBV5-4 to TRBJ2-7; D might be TRBD2 (6 bases). The CDR3 runs 15 residues. V lost 3 bases, J lost 5 bases, and 18 bases lay in between. The germline gives CDR1 SGHNT, CDR2 YYREEE (reference sequence). The CDR3 spells CASSSHPGLSDEQYF. As DNA, the CDR3 is TGTGCCAGCAGCTCACATCCGGGACTTTCTGACGAGCAGTACTTC.